This entry lists 10 T cell receptor beta chains sequenced from one sample in a study of shared clonotypes between healthy human individuals (TCRdb year 2020). Receptor libraries were prepared by the immunoSEQ multiplex PCR assay. TCRdb provides this immuneACCESS table in a form limited to in-frame rearrangements. Some clones are lacking; in checked studies, under half of them reflect an unresolved V gene, and why the rest are absent is not known. The sample contains roughly 1.4 million clones, about 98.5% of them found a single time. Roughly 0.36% of the sample rests with the top ten. Material for sequencing was naive CD4+ T cells sorted from blood. The sample's cell subset or site, from its label and the paper: CD45RA+ positively selected. The receptors derive from a man aged 25 to 40 in good health.

The chain carries TRBV18 and TRBJ2-3; 9 bases map to TRBD2. V dropped 1 base and J dropped 0; count of bases not matched to a gene: 5. Germline CDR1 and CDR2: KGHSH and LQKENI. CDR3 length: 17 residues. The CDR3 DNA reads as TGTGCCAGCTCACCACGTCCTAGCGGGAAAAGCACAGATACGCAGTATTTT. Its translation is CASSPRPSGKSTDTQYF.

The rearrangement uses TRBV2 and TRBJ2-7; D uncertain. Germline CDR1 and CDR2: SNHLY and FYNNEI. V was pared by 6 bases and J by 2 bases, with 11 bases between. The CDR3 covers 13 residues. CDR3 DNA: TGTGCCAGCAGGTACGGCAGCACCTACGAGCAGTACTTC. Translation: CASRYGSTYEQYF.

The chain joins TRBV15 to TRBJ2-1; 7 positions agree with TRBD2. Germline V gene sequence: CDR1 LNHNV, CDR2 YYDKDF (reference sequence). V trimming: 9 bases; J trimming: 7 bases; junction bases outside the gene matches: 12. This CDR3 region has 14 residues. The CDR3 sequence is CATTAGWRVNEQFF. DNA of the CDR3: TGTGCCACGACAGCGGGGTGGAGGGTGAATGAGCAGTTCTTC.

This sequence joins TRBV11-3 and TRBJ2-5; 9 bases are shared with TRBD1. Germline CDR1 SGHNT, CDR2 YENEEA. The CDR3 is 15 residues long. V shed 5 bases, J shed 5 bases, and the junction held 9 bases outside the gene matches. The CDR3 here is CASSPRQGGAETQYF. CDR3 nucleotides: TGTGCCAGCAGCCCCAGACAGGGGGGAGCGGAGACCCAGTACTTC.

This clone was detected only once. The chain joins TRBV7-6 to TRBJ2-1, with 9 bases that match TRBD1. CDR1 is SGHVS, CDR2 FNYEAQ, per germline. There are 16 residues in the CDR3. With V trimmed by 2 bases and J by 1 base, 3 bases remained unmatched. CDR3 loop: CASSLTGQGSYNEQFF. In nucleotides, the CDR3 is TGTGCCAGCAGCTTAACCGGACAGGGGTCCTACAATGAGCAGTTCTTC.

This chain uses TRBV7-2 with TRBJ2-3; maybe TRBD1 (5 bases). The CDR3 runs to 16 residues. Looked up from germline, CDR1 is SGHTA and CDR2 is FQGNSA. Trimming removed 5 bases from V and 4 bases from J, with 19 bases in between. As DNA, the CDR3 is TGTGCCAGCAGCCCAGAAGGGGTTGGCGATTCAGATACGCAGTATTTT. Translating it yields CASSPEGVGDSDTQYF.

Remarks on this clone: This specimen includes other DNA sequences encoding the same CDR3. V and J are TRBV7-9 and TRBJ2-7, with 7 bases fitting TRBD2. Trimming cost V 1 base and J 2 bases; bases outside gene matches: 5. In germline, CDR1 is SEHNR, CDR2 FQNEAQ (reference sequence). This CDR3 has 15 amino acids. CDR3 DNA: TGTGCCAGCAGCTTAGAGGCTAGCGGACCCTACGAGCAGTACTTC. Protein sequence: CASSLEASGPYEQYF.

In the case of this clone: The same CDR3 arises from other DNA sequences in this sample as well. CDR3 in DNA: TGTGCCAGCAGTTTATTAGCCTACGAGCAGTACTTC. Translated, it gives CASSLLAYEQYF. The gene calls are TRBV28 and TRBJ2-7, with unresolved D. With 1 base removed from V and 2 bases from J, the gap between germline ends came to 3 bases. Per germline, CDR1 MDHEN and CDR2 SYDVKM. The CDR3 length is 12 residues.

This chain connects TRBV7-9 to TRBJ1-1; D unclear. Germline V gene sequence: CDR1 SEHNR, CDR2 FQNEAQ (reference sequence). V lost 5 bases and J lost 0, with 13 bases in between. The CDR3 is 15 residues long. CDR3 sequence reads: CASSTWVGVNTEAFF. The CDR3 coding sequence is TGTGCCAGCAGCACCTGGGTCGGGGTGAACACTGAAGCTTTCTTT.

The chain combines TRBV19 with TRBJ2-2; 8 nucleotides agree with TRBD2. The CDR3 spans 18 residues. V dropped 4 bases and J dropped 6; count of bases not matched to a gene: 16. CDR1 is LNHDA and CDR2 is SQIVND in the germline V gene (reference sequence). Here the CDR3 reads CASSTSPMGSGSAGELFF. In DNA, the CDR3 is TGTGCCAGTAGTACCTCCCCTATGGGAAGCGGGAGTGCCGGGGAGCTGTTTTTT.